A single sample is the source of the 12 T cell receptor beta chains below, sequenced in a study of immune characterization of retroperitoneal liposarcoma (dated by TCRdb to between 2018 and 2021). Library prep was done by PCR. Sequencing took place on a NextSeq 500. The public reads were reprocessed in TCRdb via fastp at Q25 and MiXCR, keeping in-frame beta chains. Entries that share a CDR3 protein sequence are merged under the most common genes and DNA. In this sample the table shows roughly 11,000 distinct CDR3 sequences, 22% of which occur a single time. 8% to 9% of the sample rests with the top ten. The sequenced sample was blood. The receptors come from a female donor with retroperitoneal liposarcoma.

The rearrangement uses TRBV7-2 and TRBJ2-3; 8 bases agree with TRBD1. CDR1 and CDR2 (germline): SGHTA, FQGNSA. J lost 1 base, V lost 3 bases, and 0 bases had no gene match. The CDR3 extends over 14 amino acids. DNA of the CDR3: TGTGCCAGCAGCTTGGACAGGGGCACAGATACGCAGTATTTT. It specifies CASSLDRGTDTQYF. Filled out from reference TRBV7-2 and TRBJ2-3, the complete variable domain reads GAGVSQSPSNKVTEKGKDVELRCDPISGHTALYWYRQSLGQGLEFLIYFQGNSAPDKSGLPSDRFSAERTGGSVSTLTIQRTQQEDSAVYLCASSLDRGTDTQYFGPGTRLTVL.

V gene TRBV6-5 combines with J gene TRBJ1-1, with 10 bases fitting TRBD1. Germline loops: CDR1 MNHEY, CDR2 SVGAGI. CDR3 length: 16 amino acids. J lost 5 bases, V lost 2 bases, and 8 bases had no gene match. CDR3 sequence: CASSYPRTGGSTEAFF. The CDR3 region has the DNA TGTGCCAGCAGTTACCCCAGGACAGGGGGTTCGACTGAAGCTTTCTTT.

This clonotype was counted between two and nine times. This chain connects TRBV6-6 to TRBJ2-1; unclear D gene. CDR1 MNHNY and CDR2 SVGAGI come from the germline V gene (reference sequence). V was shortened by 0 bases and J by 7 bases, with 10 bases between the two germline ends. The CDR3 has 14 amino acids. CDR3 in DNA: TGTGCCAGCAGTTACTCCCCTGGATCTAATGAGCAGTTCTTC. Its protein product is CASSYSPGSNEQFF.

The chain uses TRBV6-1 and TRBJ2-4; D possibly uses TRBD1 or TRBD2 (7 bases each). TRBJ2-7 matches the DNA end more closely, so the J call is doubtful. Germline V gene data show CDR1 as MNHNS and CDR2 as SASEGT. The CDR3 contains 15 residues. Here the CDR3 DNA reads TGTGCCAGCTCGGGGCAAGGGTCAGGGGGGGACGAGCAGTACTTC. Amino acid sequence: CASSGQGSGGDEQYF.

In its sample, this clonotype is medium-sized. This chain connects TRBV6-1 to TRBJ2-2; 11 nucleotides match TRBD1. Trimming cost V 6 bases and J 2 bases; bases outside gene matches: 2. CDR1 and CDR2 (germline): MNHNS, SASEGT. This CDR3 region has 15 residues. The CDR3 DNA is TGTGCCAGCAGAAGGACAGGGGGCAACACCGGGGAGCTGTTTTTT. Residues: CASRRTGGNTGELFF.

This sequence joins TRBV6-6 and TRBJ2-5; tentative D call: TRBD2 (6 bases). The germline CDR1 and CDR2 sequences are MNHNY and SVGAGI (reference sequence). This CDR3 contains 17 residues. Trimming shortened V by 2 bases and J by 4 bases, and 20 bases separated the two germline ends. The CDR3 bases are TGTGCCAGCAGTTACGTTTCCCCCGCCTCGCGGGGAGAGACCCAGTACTTC. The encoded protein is CASSYVSPASRGETQYF.

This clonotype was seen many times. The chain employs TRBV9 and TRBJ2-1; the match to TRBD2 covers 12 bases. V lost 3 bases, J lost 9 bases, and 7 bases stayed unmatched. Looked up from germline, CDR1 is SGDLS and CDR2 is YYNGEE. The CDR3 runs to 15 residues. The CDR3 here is CASSATSGRLVEQFF. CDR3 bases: TGTGCCAGCAGCGCAACTAGCGGGAGGCTCGTTGAGCAGTTCTTC.

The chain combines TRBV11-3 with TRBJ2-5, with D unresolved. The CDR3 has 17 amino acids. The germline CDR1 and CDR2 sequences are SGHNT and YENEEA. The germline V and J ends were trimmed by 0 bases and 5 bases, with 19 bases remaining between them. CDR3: CASSLDEVTPIEETQYF. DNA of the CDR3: TGTGCCAGCAGCTTAGATGAAGTGACTCCCATAGAGGAGACCCAGTACTTC. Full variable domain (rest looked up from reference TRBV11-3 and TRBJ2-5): EAGVVQSPRYKIIEKKQPVAFWCNPISGHNTLYWYLQNLGQGPELLIRYENEEAVDDSQLPKDRFSAERLKGVDSTLKIQPAELGDSAVYLCASSLDEVTPIEETQYFGPGTRLLVL.

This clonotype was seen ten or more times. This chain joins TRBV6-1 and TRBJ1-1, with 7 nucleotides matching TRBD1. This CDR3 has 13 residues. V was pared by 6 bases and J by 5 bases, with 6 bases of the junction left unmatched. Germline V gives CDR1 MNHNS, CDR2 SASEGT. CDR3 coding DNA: TGTGCCAGCAGAGACAGGGTTGTGACTGAAGCTTTCTTT. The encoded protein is CASRDRVVTEAFF.

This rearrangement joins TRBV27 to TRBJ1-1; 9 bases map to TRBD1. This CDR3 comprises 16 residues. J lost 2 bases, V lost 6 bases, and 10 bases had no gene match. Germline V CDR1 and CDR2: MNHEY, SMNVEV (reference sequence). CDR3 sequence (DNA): TGTGCCAGCAGCCCATATCGGGACAGGGCCAACACTGAAGCTTTCTTT. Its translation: CASSPYRDRANTEAFF.

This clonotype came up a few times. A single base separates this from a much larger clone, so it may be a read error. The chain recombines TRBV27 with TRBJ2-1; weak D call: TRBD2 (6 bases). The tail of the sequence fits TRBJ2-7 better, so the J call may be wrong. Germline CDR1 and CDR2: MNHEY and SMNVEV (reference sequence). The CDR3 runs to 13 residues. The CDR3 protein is CASSSTSINEQYF. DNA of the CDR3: TGTGCCAGCAGCTCCACTAGCATCAATGAGCAGTACTTC.

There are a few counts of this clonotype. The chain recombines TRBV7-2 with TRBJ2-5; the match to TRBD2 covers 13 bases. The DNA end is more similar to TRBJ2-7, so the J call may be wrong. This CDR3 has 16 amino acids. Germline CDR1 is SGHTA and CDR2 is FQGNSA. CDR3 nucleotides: TGTGCCAGCAGCTTACAACTACTAGCGGGAGGGCGCGAGCAGTACTTC. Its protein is CASSLQLLAGGREQYF.